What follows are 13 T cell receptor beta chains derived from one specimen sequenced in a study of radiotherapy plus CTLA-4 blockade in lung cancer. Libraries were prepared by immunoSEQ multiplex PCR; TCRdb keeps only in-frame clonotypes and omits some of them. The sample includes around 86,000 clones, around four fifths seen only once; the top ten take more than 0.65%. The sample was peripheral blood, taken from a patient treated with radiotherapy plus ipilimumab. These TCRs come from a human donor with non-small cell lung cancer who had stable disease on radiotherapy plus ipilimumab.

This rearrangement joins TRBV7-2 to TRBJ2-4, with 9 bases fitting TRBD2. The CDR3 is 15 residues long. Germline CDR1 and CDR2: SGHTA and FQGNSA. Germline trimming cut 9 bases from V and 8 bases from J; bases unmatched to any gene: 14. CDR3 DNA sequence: TGTGCCAGTCTAGCGGGGCTCCGCAGTGGGGACATTCAGTACTTC. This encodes CASLAGLRSGDIQYF.

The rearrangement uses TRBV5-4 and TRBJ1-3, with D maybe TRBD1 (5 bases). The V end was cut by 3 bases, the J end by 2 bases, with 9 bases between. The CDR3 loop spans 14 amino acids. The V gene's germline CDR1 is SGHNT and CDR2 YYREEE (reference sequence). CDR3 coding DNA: TGTGCCAGCAGCTCTCGGGGCACTGGAAACACCATATATTTT. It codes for CASSSRGTGNTIYF.

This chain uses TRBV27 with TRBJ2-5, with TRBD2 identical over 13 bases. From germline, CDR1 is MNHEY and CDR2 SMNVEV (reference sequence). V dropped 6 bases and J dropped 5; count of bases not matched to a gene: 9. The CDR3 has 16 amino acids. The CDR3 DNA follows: TGTGCCAGCAGCCGTGGGACTAGCGGGATTCACGAGACCCAGTACTTC. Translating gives CASSRGTSGIHETQYF.

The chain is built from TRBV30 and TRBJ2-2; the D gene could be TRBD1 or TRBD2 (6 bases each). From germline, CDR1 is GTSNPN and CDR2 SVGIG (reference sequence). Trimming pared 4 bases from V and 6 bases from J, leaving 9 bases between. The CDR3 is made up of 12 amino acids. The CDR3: CAWNGGPGELFF. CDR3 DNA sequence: TGTGCCTGGAACGGGGGCCCCGGGGAGCTGTTTTTT.

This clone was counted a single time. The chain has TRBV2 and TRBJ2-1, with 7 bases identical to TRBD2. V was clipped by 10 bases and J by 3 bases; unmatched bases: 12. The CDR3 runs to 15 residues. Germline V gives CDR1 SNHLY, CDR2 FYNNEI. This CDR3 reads CATARFSGFYNEQFF. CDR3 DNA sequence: TGTGCCACCGCACGATTTAGCGGGTTCTACAATGAGCAGTTCTTC.

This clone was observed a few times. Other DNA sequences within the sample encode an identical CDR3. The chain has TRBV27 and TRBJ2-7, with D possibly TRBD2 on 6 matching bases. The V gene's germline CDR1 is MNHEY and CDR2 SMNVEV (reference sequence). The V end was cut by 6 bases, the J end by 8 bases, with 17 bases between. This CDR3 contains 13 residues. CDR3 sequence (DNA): TGTGCCAGCAGGGGGACTCCCTCTTCGAAGCAGTACTTC. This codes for CASRGTPSSKQYF.

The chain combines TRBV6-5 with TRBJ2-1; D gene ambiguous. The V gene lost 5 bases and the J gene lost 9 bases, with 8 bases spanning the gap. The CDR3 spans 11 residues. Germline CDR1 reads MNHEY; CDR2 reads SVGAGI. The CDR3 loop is CASSELGEQFF. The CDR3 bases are TGTGCCAGCAGTGAGTTGGGTGAGCAGTTCTTC.

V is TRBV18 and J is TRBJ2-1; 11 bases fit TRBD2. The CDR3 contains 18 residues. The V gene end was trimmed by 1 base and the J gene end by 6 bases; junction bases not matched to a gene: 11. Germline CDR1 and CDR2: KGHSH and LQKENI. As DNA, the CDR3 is TGTGCCAGCTCACCACTGCAAACTAGCGGGGGCGGTAGCAATGAGCAGTTCTTC. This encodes CASSPLQTSGGGSNEQFF.

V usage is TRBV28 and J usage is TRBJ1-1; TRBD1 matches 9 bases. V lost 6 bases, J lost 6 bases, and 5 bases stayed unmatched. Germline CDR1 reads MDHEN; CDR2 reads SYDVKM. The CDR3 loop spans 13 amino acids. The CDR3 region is CASRRDRVPEAFF. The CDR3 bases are TGTGCCAGCAGGCGGGACAGGGTTCCTGAAGCTTTCTTT.

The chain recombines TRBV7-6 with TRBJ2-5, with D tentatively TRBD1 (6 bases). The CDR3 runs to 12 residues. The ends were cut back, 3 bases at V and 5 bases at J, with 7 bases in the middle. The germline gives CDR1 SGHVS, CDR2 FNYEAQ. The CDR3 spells CASSFTGETQYF. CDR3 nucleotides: TGTGCCAGCAGCTTCACAGGGGAGACCCAGTACTTC.

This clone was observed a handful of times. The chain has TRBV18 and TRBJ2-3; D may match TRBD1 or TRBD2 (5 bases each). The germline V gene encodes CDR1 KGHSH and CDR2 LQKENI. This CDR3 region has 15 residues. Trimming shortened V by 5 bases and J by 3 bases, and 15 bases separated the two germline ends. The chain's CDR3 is CASSTRGALTDTQYF. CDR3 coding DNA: TGTGCCAGCTCAACTCGAGGGGCGCTGACAGATACGCAGTATTTT.

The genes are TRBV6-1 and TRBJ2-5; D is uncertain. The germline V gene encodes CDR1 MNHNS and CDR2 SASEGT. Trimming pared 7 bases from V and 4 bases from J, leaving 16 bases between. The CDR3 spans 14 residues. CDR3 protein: CASKAELRGETQYF. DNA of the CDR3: TGTGCCAGCAAGGCAGAGCTTAGAGGAGAGACCCAGTACTTC.

The CDR3 region is CASSSTSGKELEQYF. CDR3 nucleotide sequence: TGTGCCAGCAGCTCGACTAGCGGGAAAGAACTCGAGCAGTACTTC. V usage is TRBV7-2 and J usage is TRBJ2-7, with TRBD2 matching over 11 bases. The V gene end was trimmed by 4 bases and the J gene end by 6 bases; junction bases not matched to a gene: 8. CDR1 and CDR2 from the germline V gene are SGHTA and FQGNSA. The CDR3 sequence is 15 residues long. Full variable domain (remainder filled in from reference TRBV7-2 and TRBJ2-7): GAGVSQSPSNKVTEKGKDVELRCDPISGHTALYWYRQSLGQGLEFLIYFQGNSAPDKSGLPSDRFSAERTGGSVSTLTIQRTQQEDSAVYLCASSSTSGKELEQYFGPGTRLTVT.